The TCR beta chain under discussion was sequenced for a study (dated by TCRdb to 2016 to 2017). This clonotype has only a few counts. Its antigen target is currently unknown. Base-call qualities are not available, and no considerably larger clone is one nucleotide away. V is clipped by 4 bases and J by 1 base, and the sequence between their germline boundaries is 11 bases long. The CDR3, from cysteine to phenylalanine, totals 15 residues. CDR3 DNA only is kept here, 45 bases in frame from base 1. The CDR1 and CDR2 encoded by the germline V gene are SQVTM and ANQGSEA. The library was obtained by RT-PCR. Sequencer: Illumina MiSeq. TCRdb applied fastp at Q25 and MiXCR to the public reads, then kept only in-frame beta chains. CDR3 protein duplicates are merged, each entry listing the most common genes and DNA. The sample contains about 680,000 distinct CDR3 sequences, 14% of them found a single time. The top ten clones comprise around 3.3% of the sample.

The chain uses TRBV29-1 and TRBJ2-6; the D gene is possibly TRBD1 or TRBD2, each agreeing over 5 bases. This receptor was obtained from a female donor in good health, serving as a healthy control. Sequenced input: memory CD4+ T cells from blood. The sequenced DNA: TGCAGCGTTGCGGGGCTCTCTTCTGGGGCCAACGTCCTGACTTTC. It is translated as CSVAGLSSGANVLTF.